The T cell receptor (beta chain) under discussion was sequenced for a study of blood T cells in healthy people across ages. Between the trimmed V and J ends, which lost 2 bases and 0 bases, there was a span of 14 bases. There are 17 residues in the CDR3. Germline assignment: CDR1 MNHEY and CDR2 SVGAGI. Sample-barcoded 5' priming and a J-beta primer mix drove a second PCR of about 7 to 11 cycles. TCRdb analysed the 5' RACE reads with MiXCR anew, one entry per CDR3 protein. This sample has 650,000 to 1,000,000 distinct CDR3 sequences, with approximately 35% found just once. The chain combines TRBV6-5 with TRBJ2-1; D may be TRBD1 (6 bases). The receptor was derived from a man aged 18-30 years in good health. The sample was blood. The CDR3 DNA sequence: TGTGCCAGCAGTTACACCTACAGGGAGAGCTCCTACAATGAGCAGTTCTTC. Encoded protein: CASSYTYRESSYNEQFF.